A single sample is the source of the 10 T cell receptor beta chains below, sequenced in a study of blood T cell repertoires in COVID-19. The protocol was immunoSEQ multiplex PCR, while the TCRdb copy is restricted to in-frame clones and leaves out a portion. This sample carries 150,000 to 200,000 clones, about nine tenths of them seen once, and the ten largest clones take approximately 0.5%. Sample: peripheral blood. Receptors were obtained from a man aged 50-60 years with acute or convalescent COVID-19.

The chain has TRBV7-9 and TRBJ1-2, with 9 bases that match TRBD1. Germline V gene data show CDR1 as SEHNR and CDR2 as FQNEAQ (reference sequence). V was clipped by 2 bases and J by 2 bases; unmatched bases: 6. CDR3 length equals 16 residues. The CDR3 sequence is CASSLTAGQGNYGYTF. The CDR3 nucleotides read TGTGCCAGCAGCTTAACCGCGGGACAGGGAAACTATGGCTACACCTTC. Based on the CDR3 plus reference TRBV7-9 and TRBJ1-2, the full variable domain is DTGVSQNPRHKITKRGQNVTFRCDPISEHNRLYWYRQTLGQGPEFLTYFQNEAQLEKSRLLSDRFSAERPKGSFSTLEIQRTEQGDSAMYLCASSLTAGQGNYGYTFGSGTRLTVV.

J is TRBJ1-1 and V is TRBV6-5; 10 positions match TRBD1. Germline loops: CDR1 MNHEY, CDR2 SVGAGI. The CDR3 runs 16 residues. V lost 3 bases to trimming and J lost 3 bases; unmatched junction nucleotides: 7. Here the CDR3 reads CASSYGTGVPDTEAFF. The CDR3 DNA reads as TGTGCCAGCAGTTATGGGACAGGGGTTCCGGACACTGAAGCTTTCTTT.

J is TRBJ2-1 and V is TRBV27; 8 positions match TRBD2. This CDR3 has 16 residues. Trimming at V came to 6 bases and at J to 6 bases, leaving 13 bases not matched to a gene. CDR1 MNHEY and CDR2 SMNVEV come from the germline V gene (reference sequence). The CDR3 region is CASSLGLSAGANEQFF. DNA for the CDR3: TGTGCCAGCAGCCTAGGGCTGTCAGCGGGAGCCAATGAGCAGTTCTTC.

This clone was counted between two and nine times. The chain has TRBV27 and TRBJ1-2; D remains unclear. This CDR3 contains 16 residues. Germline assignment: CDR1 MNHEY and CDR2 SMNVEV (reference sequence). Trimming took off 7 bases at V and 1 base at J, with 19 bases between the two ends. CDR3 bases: TGTGCCAGCACCGCCAGGCAACAGACCTTTAACTATGGCTACACCTTC. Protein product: CASTARQQTFNYGYTF.

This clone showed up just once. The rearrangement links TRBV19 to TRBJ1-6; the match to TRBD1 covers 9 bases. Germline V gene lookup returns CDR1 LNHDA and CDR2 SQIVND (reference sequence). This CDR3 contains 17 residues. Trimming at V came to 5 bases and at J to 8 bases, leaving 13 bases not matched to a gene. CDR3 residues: CASSLTGGLLYDSPLHF. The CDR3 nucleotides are TGTGCCAGTAGTCTTACAGGGGGCCTTTTATACGATTCACCCCTCCACTTT.

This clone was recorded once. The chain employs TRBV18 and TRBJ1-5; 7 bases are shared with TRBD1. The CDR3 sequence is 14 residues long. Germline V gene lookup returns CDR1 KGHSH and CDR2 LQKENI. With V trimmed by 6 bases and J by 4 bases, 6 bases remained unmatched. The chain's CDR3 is CASSAGTVNQPQHF. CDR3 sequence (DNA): TGTGCCAGCTCTGCCGGGACAGTAAATCAGCCCCAGCATTTT.

CDR3: CAWQTGGREKLFF. The CDR3 nucleotides read TGTGCCTGGCAGACAGGCGGTCGTGAAAAACTGTTTTTT. The chain combines TRBV30 with TRBJ1-4, with a possible D match to TRBD1 (6 bases). The CDR3 spans 13 residues. Germline V gene data show CDR1 as GTSNPN and CDR2 as SVGIG (reference sequence). V was trimmed by 5 bases and J by 7 bases, leaving 14 bases between them.

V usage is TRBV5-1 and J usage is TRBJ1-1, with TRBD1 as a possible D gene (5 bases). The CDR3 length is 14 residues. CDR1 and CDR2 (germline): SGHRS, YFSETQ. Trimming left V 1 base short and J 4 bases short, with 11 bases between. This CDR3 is CASSLRGIITEAFF. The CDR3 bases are TGCGCCAGCAGCTTGAGGGGTATCATCACTGAAGCTTTCTTT.

CDR3 amino acids: CASRQKQGWDYGYTF. CDR3 sequence (DNA): TGTGCCAGTAGACAGAAACAGGGGTGGGACTATGGCTACACCTTC. The rearrangement joins TRBV19 to TRBJ1-2; 7 nucleotides agree with TRBD1. V lost 6 bases to trimming and J lost 3 bases; unmatched junction nucleotides: 10. This CDR3 has 15 amino acids. From germline, CDR1 is LNHDA and CDR2 SQIVND (reference sequence).

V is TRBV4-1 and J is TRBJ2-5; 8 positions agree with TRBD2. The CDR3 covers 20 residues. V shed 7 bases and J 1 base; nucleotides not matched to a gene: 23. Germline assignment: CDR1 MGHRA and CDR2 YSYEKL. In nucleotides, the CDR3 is TGCGCCAGCAAAGCAGTTTGGGGAAGTTTTGCGGGAGGTTCCCAAGAGACCCAGTACTTC. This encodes CASKAVWGSFAGGSQETQYF.